These 22 T cell receptor beta chains originate from one sample sequenced in a study of blood T cells in healthy people across ages. A second 7 to 11 cycle PCR used barcoded and J-beta primers. TCRdb itself ran the 5' RACE reads through MiXCR, one entry per CDR3 protein. In the table there are hundreds of thousands of distinct CDR3 sequences, under 45% of which are singletons. Specimen: blood. These receptors all come from a man in his sixties in good health.

This clonotype has a handful of counts. The chain links TRBV7-2 to TRBJ2-4; 7 bases are shared with TRBD2. Per the germline V gene, CDR1 is SGHTA and CDR2 is FQGNSA. The V and J ends lost 5 bases and 3 bases, in that order; junction bases with no gene match: 4. The CDR3 covers 14 residues. CDR3 in DNA: TGTGCCAGCAGCCGGGGAGGGAGCAAAAACATTCAGTACTTC. Translated: CASSRGGSKNIQYF.

The table lists this clonotype with a few counts. V gene TRBV28 combines with J gene TRBJ2-7; D is unresolved. Per the germline V gene, CDR1 is MDHEN and CDR2 is SYDVKM. The CDR3 covers 14 residues. Trimming stripped 0 bases from V and 0 bases from J, with 6 bases between. CDR3 amino acids: CASSLWASSYEQYF. The CDR3 DNA follows: TGTGCCAGCAGTTTATGGGCCAGCTCCTACGAGCAGTACTTC.

V gene TRBV6-6 combines with J gene TRBJ1-5, with D tentatively TRBD1 (6 bases). The CDR3 contains 14 residues. CDR1 MNHNY and CDR2 SVGAGI come from the germline V gene (reference sequence). V was pared by 2 bases and J by 7 bases, with 12 bases between. The CDR3 loop is CASSYPTGGQPQHF. The CDR3 DNA follows: TGTGCCAGCAGTTACCCGACAGGCGGCCAGCCCCAGCATTTT.

The rearrangement joins TRBV4-3 to TRBJ1-6; 7 bases are a match to TRBD1. This CDR3 has 15 amino acids. The J segment lost 7 bases and the V segment lost 0 bases, leaving 3 bases of the junction unmatched. CDR1 is LGHNA and CDR2 is YSLEER in the germline V gene. Here the CDR3 DNA reads TGCGCCAGCAGCCAAGACAGGGGGGAAAATTCACCCCTCCACTTT. Its protein is CASSQDRGENSPLHF.

The chain links TRBV12-3 or TRBV12-4 to TRBJ2-5; TRBD2 agrees at 11 bases. This CDR3 region has 18 residues. J was trimmed by 1 base and V by 4 bases; bases with no gene match: 11. In DNA, the CDR3 is TGTGCCAGCAGTTCTCCTTCTTTAGCGGGGGGGTTCCAAGAGACCCAGTACTTC. This sequence encodes CASSSPSLAGGFQETQYF.

This chain connects TRBV4-2 to TRBJ2-1; D tentatively fits TRBD1 or TRBD2 (5 bases each). The CDR3 consists of 16 residues. Germline values: CDR1 LGHNA, CDR2 YNFKEQ. Trimming took off 0 bases at V and 5 bases at J, with 14 bases between the two ends. CDR3 loop: CASSQEGDPADNEQFF. CDR3 in DNA: TGTGCCAGCAGCCAAGAGGGGGACCCCGCCGACAATGAGCAGTTCTTC.

The table lists this clonotype with a few counts. This chain uses TRBV6-1 with TRBJ2-5; D not resolved. CDR3 length: 15 residues. CDR1 and CDR2 from the germline V gene are MNHNS and SASEGT. The germline V and J ends were trimmed by 3 bases and 0 bases, with 11 bases remaining between them. The DNA of the CDR3 is TGTGCCAGCAGTGATGGGTTGTTGTACCAAGAGACCCAGTACTTC. This gives the protein CASSDGLLYQETQYF.

The gene calls are TRBV30 and TRBJ2-5; D may be TRBD1 (5 bases). Looked up from germline, CDR1 is GTSNPN and CDR2 is SVGIG (reference sequence). The CDR3 loop spans 12 amino acids. Trimming cost V 0 bases and J 9 bases, with 11 bases left between them. CDR3 nucleotide sequence: TGTGCCTGGAGTGTAAACATGGGGCCCCAGTACTTC. Its translation is CAWSVNMGPQYF.

CDR3 loop: CSVVTGGTCEQYF. CDR3 nucleotides: TGCAGCGTTGTGACAGGGGGCACCTGCGAGCAGTACTTC. The chain links TRBV29-1 to TRBJ2-7, with 10 bases that match TRBD1. Germline CDR1 is SQVTM and CDR2 is ANQGSEA. Unmatched junction bases numbered 6, after V lost 4 bases and J lost 6 bases. The CDR3 extends over 13 amino acids.

The chain links TRBV6-2 or TRBV6-3 to TRBJ1-2, with 9 bases that match TRBD1. This CDR3 region has 15 residues. Germline CDR1 and CDR2: MNHEY and SVGEGT. V lost 4 bases to trimming and J lost 3 bases; unmatched junction nucleotides: 6. For the CDR3, the DNA is TGTGCCAGCAGTTTCCCGGGACAGGGCGACTATGGCTACACCTTC. Translating gives CASSFPGQGDYGYTF.

This sequence joins TRBV20-1 and TRBJ1-5, with D possibly TRBD1 on 6 matching bases. CDR1 is DFQATT, CDR2 SNEGSKA, per germline (reference sequence). Trimming cost V 6 bases and J 0 bases, with 18 bases left between them. The CDR3 covers 16 residues. The CDR3 protein is CSASPRQVFSNQPQHF. CDR3 DNA: TGCAGTGCCTCTCCCCGACAGGTCTTTAGCAATCAGCCCCAGCATTTT.

The chain recombines TRBV6-2 or TRBV6-3 with TRBJ2-5, with unresolved D. This CDR3 region has 12 residues. The germline V gene encodes CDR1 MNHEY and CDR2 SVGEGT. Trimming cost V 1 base and J 11 bases, with 11 bases left between them. CDR3 DNA: TGTGCCAGCAGTTACTTAGCCGATGAGCAGTACTTC. Translation gives CASSYLADEQYF.

The V and J genes are TRBV28 and TRBJ2-1; TRBD2 aligns across 9 bases. The V gene end was trimmed by 3 bases and the J gene end by 5 bases; junction bases not matched to a gene: 5. Germline V gene sequence: CDR1 MDHEN, CDR2 SYDVKM. This CDR3 has 15 residues. The CDR3: CASSFLAGAHNEQFF. As DNA, the CDR3 is TGTGCCAGCAGTTTTTTAGCGGGGGCCCACAATGAGCAGTTCTTC.

This clonotype showed up just a few times. CDR3 region: CSAPLLAESYNEQFF. CDR3 coding DNA: TGCAGTGCTCCCCTCTTAGCAGAATCCTACAATGAGCAGTTCTTC. This chain connects TRBV20-1 to TRBJ2-1; D ambiguous. This CDR3 is built from 15 residues. CDR1 DFQATT and CDR2 SNEGSKA come from the germline V gene (reference sequence). V gave up 5 bases and J gave up 1 base, with 15 bases separating them.

This chain connects TRBV12-3 or TRBV12-4 to TRBJ2-7, with 11 positions matching TRBD1. The CDR3 is 15 amino acids. Germline trimming cut 5 bases from V and 3 bases from J; bases unmatched to any gene: 6. The CDR3 here is CASSDGQGARYEQYF. The CDR3 DNA is TGTGCCAGCAGTGATGGACAGGGGGCGCGCTACGAGCAGTACTTC.

The chain couples TRBV6-5 to TRBJ2-7, with D unresolved. This CDR3 has 13 amino acids. V lost 0 bases to trimming and J lost 3 bases, with 6 bases between them. Germline CDR1 MNHEY, CDR2 SVGAGI. The CDR3: CASSYSDVYEQYF. The DNA for the CDR3 is TGTGCCAGCAGTTACTCGGACGTCTACGAGCAGTACTTC.

This clonotype was counted a few times. CDR3 protein: CSIAPVGGGRGTQYF. The CDR3 DNA reads as TGCAGCATTGCCCCTGTTGGCGGGGGGAGGGGTACGCAGTATTTT. V is TRBV29-1 and J is TRBJ2-3; 8 bases align to TRBD2. Germline V gives CDR1 SQVTM, CDR2 ANQGSEA. J was trimmed by 8 bases and V by 8 bases; bases with no gene match: 18. The CDR3 totals 15 residues.

As to this clonotype: A junction boundary mismatches the germline segment, possibly from a read error. The V gene is TRBV15, the J gene TRBJ2-7; 7 bases are a match to TRBD1. CDR3 length: 13 residues. The germline CDR1 and CDR2 sequences are LNHNV and YYDKDF (reference sequence). CDR3 sequence (DNA): TGTGCCACCAGTAGGGACAGTACCTACAAGCAGTACTTC. It specifies CATSRDSTYKQYF.

This clonotype was detected a few times. The chain recombines TRBV11-3 with TRBJ2-7; 10 nucleotides align to TRBD2. The CDR3 has 15 residues. CDR1 SGHNT and CDR2 YENEEA come from the germline V gene. Trimming removed 1 base from V and 3 bases from J; junction bases left unmatched: 3. The CDR3 nucleotides are TGTGCCAGCAGCTTAGGCGCTAGCGGGGGCTACGAGCAGTACTTC. This codes for CASSLGASGGYEQYF.

The V and J genes are TRBV20-1 and TRBJ2-1; no firm D call. Per the germline V gene, CDR1 is DFQATT and CDR2 is SNEGSKA (reference sequence). The CDR3 totals 14 residues. V lost 1 base and J 6 bases, leaving 13 bases between the germline ends. The CDR3 coding sequence is TGCAGTGCTAGAGCGAGTCATAGTCTCAATGAGCAGTTCTTC. Its translation is CSARASHSLNEQFF.

The rearrangement links TRBV28 to TRBJ2-1; D possibly corresponds to TRBD1 (7 bases). CDR1 and CDR2 from the germline V gene are MDHEN and SYDVKM. The length of the CDR3 is 12 residues. The V and J ends lost 2 bases and 12 bases respectively, with 11 bases between them. The CDR3 sequence: CASSLAGGGQFF. In DNA form, the CDR3 reads TGTGCCAGCAGTTTAGCAGGGGGAGGGCAGTTCTTC.

This clonotype appeared once. J is TRBJ2-5 and V is TRBV7-2; 8 nucleotides align to TRBD2. The junction had 10 bases not matched to a gene; V was cut back by 5 bases and J by 5 bases. This CDR3 comprises 15 residues. Germline V gene lookup returns CDR1 SGHTA and CDR2 FQGNSA. CDR3 nucleotides: TGTGCCAGCAGCGGATACCGGGGGGGCAGGGAGACCCAGTACTTC. This gives the protein CASSGYRGGRETQYF.